Listed here are 21 T cell receptor beta chains from one sample, sequenced in a study of siplizumab effects on memory and regulatory T cells. The protocol was immunoSEQ multiplex PCR, while the TCRdb copy is restricted to in-frame clones and leaves out a portion. The repertoire has 55,000 to 65,000 clones, around 98% of them found once; the top ten carry 0.9% to 1.2%. Sequencing was carried out using naive CD8+ T cells sorted from blood. The receptors here all came from a human donor in good health.

CDR3 DNA sequence: TGCGCCAGCAGCCAAGGGGATATTGGGACTAGCGCCTCCTACGAGCAGTACTTC. The encoded protein is CASSQGDIGTSASYEQYF. The V and J genes are TRBV4-1 and TRBJ2-7; 10 bases line up with TRBD2. Germline V gene sequence: CDR1 MGHRA, CDR2 YSYEKL. The CDR3 extends over 18 amino acids. The V and J ends lost 1 base and 0 bases, in that order; junction bases with no gene match: 9.

This clone is a singleton in its sample. CDR3 nucleotide sequence: TGTGCCAGCAGCACCAGCGGGACTAGCACAGATACGCAGTATTTT. This sequence encodes CASSTSGTSTDTQYF. V and J are TRBV13 and TRBJ2-3; 7 bases fit TRBD2. The J segment lost 0 bases and the V segment lost 5 bases, leaving 5 bases of the junction unmatched. The CDR3 runs 15 residues. In germline, CDR1 is PRHDT, CDR2 FYEKMQ (reference sequence).

This clone came up once. Additional DNA sequences in this sample encode the identical CDR3. CDR3 bases: TGTGCCAGCAGTGAACCGACCGGGACCAGCGTTTACGAGCAGTACTTC. Translating gives CASSEPTGTSVYEQYF. J is TRBJ2-7 and V is TRBV6-1; D is perhaps TRBD1 or TRBD2 (5 bases each). V lost 2 bases and J 4 bases, leaving 18 bases between the germline ends. The CDR3 is made up of 16 amino acids. Per the germline V gene, CDR1 is MNHNS and CDR2 is SASEGT.

V is TRBV5-1 and J is TRBJ2-7; D might be TRBD1 (6 bases). The CDR3 has 12 residues. Looked up from germline, CDR1 is SGHRS and CDR2 is YFSETQ. V was pared by 4 bases and J by 9 bases, with 14 bases between. CDR3 sequence reads: CASSPGQFSQYF. In nucleotides, the CDR3 is TGCGCCAGCAGCCCCGGACAGTTTTCGCAGTACTTC.

This chain connects TRBV30 to TRBJ2-2, with 8 bases identical to TRBD2. Germline V gene data show CDR1 as GTSNPN and CDR2 as SVGIG (reference sequence). The CDR3 length is 16 residues. J lost 3 bases, V lost 1 base, and 7 bases had no gene match. The CDR3: CAWSGATSGYTGELFF. CDR3 in DNA: TGTGCCTGGAGTGGGGCTACTAGCGGATACACCGGGGAGCTGTTTTTT. The whole variable domain, remainder taken from reference TRBV30 and TRBJ2-2, is SQTIHQWPATLVQPVGSPLSLECTVEGTSNPNLYWYRQAAGRGLQLLFYSVGIGQISSEVPQNLSASRPQDRQFILSSKKLLLSDSGFYLCAWSGATSGYTGELFFGEGSRLTVL.

The rearrangement uses TRBV28 and TRBJ2-1; possible D gene TRBD2, 6 bases. Between the trimmed V and J ends, which lost 2 bases and 9 bases, there was a span of 11 bases. CDR1 is MDHEN, CDR2 SYDVKM, per germline. This CDR3 comprises 13 residues. CDR3 in DNA: TGTGCCAGCAGTTTAGCGGGAAGACTTGAGCAGTTCTTC. This gives the protein CASSLAGRLEQFF.

The genes are TRBV28 and TRBJ2-2, with D tentatively TRBD2 (5 bases). Germline V gives CDR1 MDHEN, CDR2 SYDVKM. CDR3 length equals 16 residues. V lost 1 base and J lost 1, with 10 bases in between. CDR3 in amino acids: CASSLSPGGNTGELFF. The DNA for the CDR3 is TGTGCCAGCAGTTTATCGCCCGGAGGGAACACCGGGGAGCTGTTTTTT.

V usage is TRBV9 and J usage is TRBJ2-1; 9 nucleotides line up with TRBD1. With V trimmed by 3 bases and J by 7 bases, 5 bases remained unmatched. The V gene's germline CDR1 is SGDLS and CDR2 YYNGEE. The CDR3 consists of 14 residues. This CDR3 reads CASSAGGQGNEQFF. CDR3 sequence (DNA): TGTGCCAGCAGCGCAGGGGGACAGGGAAATGAGCAGTTCTTC. Drawing the rest from reference TRBV9 and TRBJ2-1, the complete variable domain is DSGVTQTPKHLITATGQRVTLRCSPRSGDLSVYWYQQSLDQGLQFLIQYYNGEERAKGNILERFSAQQFPDLHSELNLSSLELGDSALYFCASSAGGQGNEQFFGPGTRLTVL.

The chain combines TRBV21-1 with TRBJ2-7; TRBD1 is the table's D call, not checked against the DNA. TRBV21-1 counts as a pseudogene. The CDR3 is made up of 16 amino acids. The CDR3 is CASSKARDRTPYEQYF. The DNA of the CDR3 is TGTGCCAGCAGCAAAGCGCGAGACAGGACGCCCTACGAGCAGTACTTC.

This sequence joins TRBV30 and TRBJ2-1; no clear D gene. Trimming shortened V by 0 bases and J by 5 bases, and 5 bases separated the two germline ends. CDR1 is GTSNPN and CDR2 is SVGIG in the germline V gene (reference sequence). This CDR3 region has 12 residues. In DNA form, the CDR3 reads TGTGCCTGGAGTGTAATCCACAATGAGCAGTTCTTC. As protein: CAWSVIHNEQFF.

The chain recombines TRBV5-4 with TRBJ2-7, with D perhaps being TRBD1 or TRBD2 (6 bases each). CDR3 length equals 15 residues. Per germline, CDR1 SGHNT and CDR2 YYREEE (reference sequence). Between the trimmed V and J ends, which lost 1 base and 6 bases, there was a span of 17 bases. The CDR3: CASSLYSGARGEQYF. CDR3 nucleotides: TGTGCCAGCAGCTTGTATTCGGGGGCCAGGGGCGAGCAGTACTTC.

This rearrangement joins TRBV10-3 to TRBJ2-7; D possibly corresponds to TRBD2 (5 bases). Germline-derived CDR1 and CDR2 are ENHRY and SYGVKD. The CDR3 runs to 16 residues. V was clipped by 4 bases and J by 4 bases, with 20 bases between them. The CDR3 nucleotides are TGTGCCATCAGTGCCCGCGCGAGGGCCCCGTCTTACGAGCAGTACTTC. Protein: CAISARARAPSYEQYF.

This chain connects TRBV7-9 to TRBJ2-1; possible D gene TRBD1, 6 bases. The CDR3 runs to 17 residues. The V gene lost 5 bases and the J gene lost 2 bases, with 19 bases spanning the gap. Germline V gene lookup returns CDR1 SEHNR and CDR2 FQNEAQ (reference sequence). The CDR3 protein is CASSPLRAGDAYNEQFF. The CDR3 nucleotides are TGTGCCAGCAGCCCCCTCAGGGCAGGGGACGCCTACAATGAGCAGTTCTTC. Full variable domain (missing parts from reference TRBV7-9 and TRBJ2-1): DTGVSQNPRHKITKRGQNVTFRCDPISEHNRLYWYRQTLGQGPEFLTYFQNEAQLEKSRLLSDRFSAERPKGSFSTLEIQRTEQGDSAMYLCASSPLRAGDAYNEQFFGPGTRLTVL.

The CDR3 sequence: CASIRGSPYEQYF. DNA for the CDR3: TGTGCCAGCATAAGGGGCTCTCCCTACGAGCAGTACTTC. This rearrangement joins TRBV5-8 to TRBJ2-5; D perhaps matches TRBD1 (5 bases). The end of the DNA fits TRBJ2-7 better, so the J call may be wrong. The CDR3 is 13 amino acids. The V gene's germline CDR1 is SGHTS and CDR2 YDEGEE.

The chain recombines TRBV6-5 with TRBJ2-5; D possibly corresponds to TRBD2 (6 bases). CDR1 is MNHEY and CDR2 is SVGAGI in the germline V gene. The CDR3 length is 14 residues. V was clipped by 4 bases and J by 0 bases, with 9 bases between them. In DNA form, the CDR3 reads TGTGCCAGCAGTTTGTGGGAGGACCAAGAGACCCAGTACTTC. Translated, it gives CASSLWEDQETQYF.

The V call is TRBV4-1, the J call TRBJ2-7; weak D call: TRBD1 (6 bases). The germline gives CDR1 MGHRA, CDR2 YSYEKL. V was pared by 3 bases and J by 6 bases, with 9 bases between. This CDR3 has 12 residues. The CDR3 DNA follows: TGCGCCAGCAGCCAGGGGGCGGGCGAGCAGTACTTC. It translates to CASSQGAGEQYF.

The chain is built from TRBV4-1 and TRBJ2-1; unclear D gene. V lost 5 bases to trimming and J lost 0 bases, with 5 bases between them. The CDR3 spans 13 residues. Germline CDR1 reads MGHRA; CDR2 reads YSYEKL. CDR3 in DNA: TGCGCCAGCAGCTACAGCTCCTACAATGAGCAGTTCTTC. It is translated as CASSYSSYNEQFF.

The chain combines TRBV5-6 with TRBJ2-3; 10 nucleotides match TRBD2. This CDR3 contains 17 residues. J was trimmed by 4 bases and V by 1 base; bases with no gene match: 9. Looked up from germline, CDR1 is SGHDT and CDR2 is YYEEEE. The CDR3 nucleotides are TGTGCCAGCAGCTTGCTAGCGGGAGCGTTAGTCGCAGATACGCAGTATTTT. As protein: CASSLLAGALVADTQYF.

The J gene is TRBJ2-7, the V gene TRBV5-1; possible D gene TRBD1, 5 bases. CDR1 is SGHRS and CDR2 is YFSETQ in the germline V gene. The germline V and J ends were trimmed by 4 bases and 3 bases, with 11 bases remaining between them. The CDR3 length is 13 residues. The CDR3 protein is CASSDSEIYEQYF. CDR3 bases: TGCGCCAGCAGCGACAGTGAGATCTACGAGCAGTACTTC.

CDR3 sequence (DNA): TGCGCCAGCAGCTTGGCCGGGGAGCTGTTTTTT. Its translation: CASSLAGELFF. The chain employs TRBV5-1 and TRBJ2-2; no reliable D call. This CDR3 region has 11 residues. Per the germline V gene, CDR1 is SGHRS and CDR2 is YFSETQ. Between the trimmed V and J ends, which lost 0 bases and 6 bases, there was a span of 0 bases.

The gene calls are TRBV5-4 and TRBJ2-1; D unresolved. The CDR3 is 13 amino acids. Germline assignment: CDR1 SGHNT and CDR2 YYREEE (reference sequence). Trimming took off 2 bases at V and 4 bases at J, with 7 bases between the two ends. CDR3: CASSFWQYNEQFF. The DNA of the CDR3 is TGTGCCAGCAGCTTTTGGCAGTACAATGAGCAGTTCTTC.